This TCR beta chain was retrieved from a study of blood T cell repertoires in COVID-19. Per the study methods: Using reference gene primer amplification, nucleated cell counts were estimated. Generated by immunoSEQ multiplex PCR, the TCRdb table keeps only in-frame clones and is missing some. The V and J calls and clone size come from that table; D and trimming were worked out from the DNA. The repertoire includes under 200,000 clones, about 85% of them detected once, and approximately 1.3% sits in the top ten. Germline assignment: CDR1 MNHEY and CDR2 SVGAGI. The CDR3 covers 13 residues. Trimming removed 8 bases from V and 7 bases from J, with 17 bases in between.

Sequencing was carried out using peripheral blood. The chain employs TRBV6-5 and TRBJ2-5; TRBD1 is a possible D gene (6 bases). This receptor was identified in a man in his fifties or sixties who had recovered from COVID-19. The CDR3: CASGDTQGRTQYF. For the CDR3, the DNA is TGTGCCAGCGGGGACACCCAAGGCCGGACCCAGTACTTC.